This TCR beta chain was found in a study of Graves' ophthalmopathy and Graves' hyperthyroidism. The sequenced template was RNA, covering the TCR beta CDR3 region. RT-PCR was first run with HTBI primers, then multiplex PCR in a second round. TCRdb redid the calling of the multiplex PCR reads with MiXCR, one entry per CDR3 protein. This table holds hundreds of thousands of distinct CDR3 sequences, about 20% found once. The ends lost 3 bases at V and 3 bases at J; junction bases unmatched: 6. This CDR3 comprises 16 residues. The germline gives CDR1 MGHRA, CDR2 YSYEKL. This clonotype was counted at least ten times.

The V gene is TRBV4-1, the J gene TRBJ2-2, with 8 bases that match TRBD1. The clonotype originates from a woman younger than 30 with stable Graves' hyperthyroidism. Some clones in this sample may be carry-over from other donors' samples. The sequenced sample was peripheral blood. This CDR3 reads CASSHLTGVDTGELFF. CDR3 nucleotides: TGCGCCAGCAGCCACTTGACAGGGGTGGACACCGGGGAGCTGTTTTTT.